These 7 T cell receptor beta chains originate from one sample sequenced in a study of T cells in Graves' hyperthyroidism and ophthalmopathy (dated by TCRdb to about 2019). Library preparation employed multiplex PCR. Sequenced on an Illumina HiSeq 2000. TCR beta CDR3 regions were amplified from RNA transcripts. For the first round of RT-PCR on the TCR CDR3, the HTBI primer set was used together with the Qiagen OneStep RT-PCR kit. TCRdb reprocessing: public reads trimmed at Q25 with fastp, clones called with MiXCR, in-frame beta chains kept. All rows with the same CDR3 protein become a single entry with the most common DNA and genes. The sample contains about 290,000 distinct CDR3 sequences, 17% of them found a single time. The ten largest clonotypes hold approximately 60% of the sample. The sequenced material came from blood. All receptors derive from a woman aged 60-75 years with Graves' ophthalmopathy.

This clonotype occurred a few times. The chain couples TRBV5-4 to TRBJ2-2, with 8 bases aligning to TRBD2. There are 17 residues in the CDR3. Germline lookup yields CDR1 SGHNT and CDR2 YYREEE (reference sequence). The J segment lost 2 bases and the V segment lost 4 bases, leaving 10 bases of the junction unmatched. This CDR3 reads CASSPLAGGLNTGELFF. CDR3 DNA sequence: TGTGCCAGCAGCCCTCTGGCGGGGGGCCTAAACACCGGGGAGCTGTTTTTT.

This clonotype has just a few counts. This chain joins TRBV5-1 and TRBJ2-7; unclear D gene. V lost 0 bases and J lost 3, with 13 bases in between. The CDR3 is 15 residues long. Germline V gene lookup returns CDR1 SGHRS and CDR2 YFSETQ. The CDR3 is CASSLASQSIYEQYF. In DNA form, the CDR3 reads TGCGCCAGCAGCTTGGCCTCGCAGAGTATCTACGAGCAGTACTTC. The whole variable domain, remainder taken from reference TRBV5-1 and TRBJ2-7, is KAGVTQTPRYLIKTRGQQVTLSCSPISGHRSVSWYQQTPGQGLQFLFEYFSETQRNKGNFPGRFSGRQFSNSRSEMNVSTLELGDSALYLCASSLASQSIYEQYFGPGTRLTVT.

This clonotype was detected many times. The genes are TRBV20-1 and TRBJ1-1; 8 bases are shared with TRBD1. Per the germline V gene, CDR1 is DFQATT and CDR2 is SNEGSKA (reference sequence). This CDR3 is 15 amino acids long. The J segment lost 1 base and the V segment lost 5 bases, leaving 9 bases of the junction unmatched. The CDR3 loop reads CSAGRLGQGNTEAFF. In nucleotides, the CDR3 is TGCAGTGCTGGACGCCTTGGACAGGGGAACACTGAAGCTTTCTTT.

This clonotype has a handful of counts. The CDR3 coding sequence is TGTGCCAGTAGTATACCCCAGGGGCATCAGCCCCAGCATTTT. Its translation: CASSIPQGHQPQHF. The chain uses TRBV19 and TRBJ1-5; tentatively, D is TRBD1 (6 bases). CDR1 is LNHDA and CDR2 is SQIVND in the germline V gene (reference sequence). This CDR3 region has 14 residues. V lost 2 bases, J lost 5 bases, and 10 bases lay in between.

This clonotype was counted only a few times. The chain combines TRBV27 with TRBJ2-7; maybe TRBD2 (5 bases). Per the germline V gene, CDR1 is MNHEY and CDR2 is SMNVEV (reference sequence). V lost 3 bases to trimming and J lost 6 bases, with 18 bases between them. The CDR3 covers 15 residues. The CDR3 sequence is CASSLWSRGASEQYF. DNA of the CDR3: TGTGCCAGCAGTTTGTGGTCCCGGGGAGCGTCCGAGCAGTACTTC.

This clonotype was observed many times. The CDR3 loop reads CASSKLSGSYEQYF. CDR3 DNA: TGTGCCAGCAGTAAACTTAGCGGGAGCTACGAGCAGTACTTC. V gene TRBV7-2 combines with J gene TRBJ2-7, with 9 nucleotides matching TRBD2. CDR3 length equals 14 residues. V was pared by 6 bases and J by 3 bases, with 6 bases of the junction left unmatched. Germline values: CDR1 SGHTA, CDR2 FQGNSA.

In this sample, this clonotype turned up many times. The chain recombines TRBV6-2 or TRBV6-3 with TRBJ2-1; TRBD2 matches at 16 bases. In germline, CDR1 is MNHEY, CDR2 SVGEGT. The trim removed 6 bases at V and 9 bases at J, leaving 8 bases unmatched. This CDR3 has 16 residues. The CDR3 loop reads CASRPAGTSGRGEQFF. CDR3 coding DNA: TGTGCCAGCAGACCCGCCGGGACTAGCGGGAGGGGTGAGCAGTTCTTC.